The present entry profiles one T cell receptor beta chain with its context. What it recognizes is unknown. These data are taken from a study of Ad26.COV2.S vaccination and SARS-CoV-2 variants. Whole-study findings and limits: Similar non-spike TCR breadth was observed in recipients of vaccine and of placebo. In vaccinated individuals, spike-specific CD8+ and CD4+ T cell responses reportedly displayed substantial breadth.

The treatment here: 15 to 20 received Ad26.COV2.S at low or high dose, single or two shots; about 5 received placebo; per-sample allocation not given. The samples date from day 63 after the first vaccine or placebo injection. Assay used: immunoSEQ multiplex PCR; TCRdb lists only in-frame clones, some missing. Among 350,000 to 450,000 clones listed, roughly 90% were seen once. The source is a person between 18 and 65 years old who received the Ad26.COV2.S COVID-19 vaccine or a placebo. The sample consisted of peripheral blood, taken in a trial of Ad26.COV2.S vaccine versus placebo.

In DNA, the CDR3 is TGTGCCAGCAGTTACGGCAGGGACAATCAGCCCCAGCATTTT. As protein: CASSYGRDNQPQHF. The chain links TRBV6-6 to TRBJ1-5, with D possibly TRBD1 on 5 matching bases. This CDR3 spans 14 amino acids. Germline CDR1 and CDR2: MNHNY and SVGAGI (reference sequence). V was trimmed by 2 bases and J by 3 bases, leaving 8 bases between them.